What follows is one TCR beta chain and its context. Sequenced by immunoSEQ multiplex PCR; TCRdb stores in-frame clones only, minus some. The data contain 110,000 or so clones, roughly 94% of them singletons. These data are taken from a study of brain T cells in children with intractable seizures. The germline CDR1 and CDR2 sequences are WSHSY and SAAADI. This CDR3 is 15 amino acids long. The V gene end was trimmed by 6 bases and the J gene end by 1 base; junction bases not matched to a gene: 4. The sample was peripheral blood, taken at surgery. This receptor was identified in a boy younger than two with hemimegalencephaly and intractable seizures. This chain links TRBV10-2 with TRBJ1-3; 9 bases fit TRBD1. The CDR3 is CASSGTGSSGNTIYF. In DNA form, the CDR3 reads TGCGCCAGCAGCGGGACAGGGTCGTCTGGAAACACCATATATTTT.